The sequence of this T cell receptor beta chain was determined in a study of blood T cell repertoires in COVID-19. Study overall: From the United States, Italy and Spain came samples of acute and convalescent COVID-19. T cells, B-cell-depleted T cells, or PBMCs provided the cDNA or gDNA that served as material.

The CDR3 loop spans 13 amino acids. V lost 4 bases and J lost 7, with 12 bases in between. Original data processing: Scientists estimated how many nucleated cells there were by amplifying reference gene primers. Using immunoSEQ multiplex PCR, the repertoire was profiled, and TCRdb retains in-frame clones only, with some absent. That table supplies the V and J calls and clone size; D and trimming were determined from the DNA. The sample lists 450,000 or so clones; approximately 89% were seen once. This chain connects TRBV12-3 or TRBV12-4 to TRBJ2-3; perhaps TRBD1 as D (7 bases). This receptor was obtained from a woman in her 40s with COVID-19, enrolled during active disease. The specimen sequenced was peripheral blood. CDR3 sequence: CASSSGGRNTQYF. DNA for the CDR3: TGTGCCAGCAGTTCAGGGGGGCGGAATACGCAGTATTTT.